These T cell receptor beta chains were read from a single sample in a study of cytomegalovirus exposure and HLA in healthy donors. Some clones are missing from TCRdb's copy, which holds only in-frame ones; the method was immunoSEQ multiplex PCR. The sample records around 85,000 clones, around 80% being singletons. The source material was PBMCs. The receptors come from a male donor in good health and CMV-seronegative. The CDR3 runs from the conserved cysteine through the conserved F or W. D genes are given only for firm matches. Expanded clones are given a class, and other clones once, few, many or no size at all.

V	size	D	J	CDR3	DNA
TRBV18	once	.	TRBJ2-7	CASSFGGQRSSYEQYF	TGTGCCAGCTCATTCGGGGGACAGCGAAGCTCCTACGAGCAGTACTTC
TRBV4-2	.	.	TRBJ1-2	CASSQGGQEIYGYTF	TGTGCCAGCAGCCAAGGGGGACAAGAAATCTATGGCTACACCTTC
TRBV5-6	.	.	TRBJ1-1	CASTRWGGIIVGTEAFF	TGTGCCAGCACCCGCTGGGGGGGCATAATAGTAGGTACTGAAGCTTTCTTT
TRBV5-1	.	.	TRBJ2-5	CASSPGETQYF	TGCGCCAGCAGCCCGGGAGAGACCCAGTACTTC
TRBV7-6	.	.	TRBJ1-2	CASSLGSSNYGYTF	TGTGCCAGCAGCTTAGGCAGTTCTAACTATGGCTACACCTTC
TRBV11-2	.	.	TRBJ2-7	CASSLGGVPAGGYEQYF	TGTGCCAGCAGCTTAGGGGGGGTCCCGGCGGGCGGCTACGAGCAGTACTTC
TRBV7-9	.	TRBD1	TRBJ1-1	CASSLAKGQGAGEAFF	TGTGCCAGCAGCTTAGCCAAGGGACAGGGAGCGGGTGAAGCTTTCTTT
TRBV7-2	.	TRBD1	TRBJ2-7	CASSQDRGLYEQYF	TGTGCCAGCAGCCAGGACAGGGGGCTGTACGAGCAGTACTTC
TRBV2	few	.	TRBJ1-5	CASRELYQPQHF	TGTGCCAGCAGAGAACTATACCAGCCCCAGCATTTT
TRBV5-4	few	.	TRBJ1-2	CASSLVTGLWDYGYTF	TGTGCCAGCAGCTTGGTTACAGGGCTTTGGGACTATGGCTACACCTTC
TRBV5-1	.	.	TRBJ1-1	CASSLRRMTGMNTEAFF	TGCGCCAGCAGCTTAAGGCGAATGACAGGTATGAACACTGAAGCTTTCTTT
TRBV29-1	.	.	TRBJ2-2	CSVGRGGGELFF	TGCAGCGTTGGCAGGGGTGGCGGGGAGCTGTTTTTT
TRBV9	.	.	TRBJ2-3	CASTRGREITADTQYF	TGTGCCAGCACGAGGGGGAGGGAAATAACGGCAGATACGCAGTATTTT
TRBV27	.	.	TRBJ2-3	CASSLRSPISGDTQYF	TGTGCCAGCAGTTTAAGGAGCCCGATTTCAGGGGATACGCAGTATTTT
TRBV7-2	.	.	TRBJ1-2	CASSSEQGGGYTF	TGTGCCAGCAGCTCAGAACAGGGAGGGGGCTACACCTTC